This T cell receptor (beta chain) is drawn from a study of cytomegalovirus exposure and HLA in healthy donors. Study-level points and caveats: CMV antigen specificity of three CMV-associated chains was confirmed in vitro.

With regard to this clone: Its specificity is not known.

The length of the CDR3 is 14 residues. The V end lost 1 base, the J end lost 3 bases, and 7 bases lay between the germline ends. Germline values: CDR1 SEHNR, CDR2 FQNEAQ (reference sequence). Donors came from a validation cohort of about 120 subjects, distinct from the first 666-subject cohort. The assay was immunoSEQ multiplex PCR, and TCRdb's table has in-frame clones only and misses some. This table holds over 80,000 clones, less than 85% found once. This receptor was obtained from a man aged 18 to 29 in good health and CMV-seropositive. Specimen: PBMCs. The chain links TRBV7-9 to TRBJ2-1; D not certain. The CDR3 loop reads CASSLDGVYNEQFF. The CDR3 bases are TGTGCCAGCAGCTTAGATGGAGTCTACAATGAGCAGTTCTTC.